The present T cell receptor beta chain was sequenced within a study of blood T cell repertoires in COVID-19. The CDR3 is made up of 14 amino acids. CDR1 and CDR2 (germline): KGHSH, LQKENI. V was clipped by 3 bases and J by 7 bases, with 10 bases between them. Here immunoSEQ multiplex PCR was the method, and the copy in TCRdb shows in-frame clones only, minus some. The sample has approximately 180,000 clones; nearly 90% are singletons. The gene calls are TRBV18 and TRBJ1-6; D may be TRBD1 (5 bases). The sequencing sample was made of peripheral blood. The receptor's source is a man aged 55 to 70 with active or convalescent COVID-19. The CDR3 DNA sequence: TGTGCCAGCTCACCGGCACAGGAGAATTCACCCCTCCACTTT. It encodes CASSPAQENSPLHF. Supplemented by reference TRBV18 and TRBJ1-6, the full variable domain reads NAGVMQNPRHLVRRRGQEARLRCSPMKGHSHVYWYRQLPEEGLKFMVYLQKENIIDESGMPKERFSAEFPKEGPSILRIQQVVRGDSAAYFCASSPAQENSPLHFGNGTRLTVT.